These T cell receptor beta chains were read from a single sample in a study of shared clonotypes between healthy human individuals. Clones were read by immunoSEQ multiplex PCR, and TCRdb kept only the in-frame ones, dropping some. This sample has under 850,000 clones, with about 92% found just once. The sample taken for sequencing was naive CD8+ T cells sorted from blood. The origin of the receptors is a man younger than 45 in good health. Both conserved end residues are part of each CDR3. D genes are given only for firm matches. Clone size is not always given. Where it is, it says once, few, many or a class for expanded clones.

TRBV27	TRBJ2-1	NA	once	CASSPGGYNEQFF	TGTGCCAGCAGTCCGGGCGGGTACAATGAGCAGTTCTTC
TRBV11-2	TRBJ2-7	NA	NA	CASSPGSYYEQYF	TGTGCCAGCAGCCCGGGAAGCTACTACGAGCAGTACTTC
TRBV14	TRBJ2-1	TRBD2	NA	CASSQTTSGLYNEQFF	TGTGCCAGCAGCCAAACCACTAGCGGGCTATACAATGAGCAGTTCTTC
TRBV4-3	TRBJ2-3	NA	NA	CASSQDENTDTQYF	TGCGCCAGCAGCCAAGATGAAAACACAGATACGCAGTATTTT
TRBV27	TRBJ2-7	NA	few	CASSPPGAGAYEQYF	TGTGCCAGCAGCCCCCCAGGGGCAGGAGCCTACGAGCAGTACTTC
TRBV7-7	TRBJ2-5	NA	NA	CASSLDRETQYF	TGTGCCAGCAGCTTAGATCGGGAGACCCAGTACTTC
TRBV4-3	TRBJ2-7	NA	NA	CASSESAGYEQYF	TGCGCCAGCAGCGAAAGCGCGGGTTACGAGCAGTACTTC
TRBV20-1	TRBJ2-1	NA	NA	CSAVAANEQFF	TGCAGTGCCGTAGCGGCAAATGAGCAGTTCTTC
TRBV2	TRBJ2-3	TRBD1	NA	CASSGTGALDTQYF	TGTGCCAGCAGCGGGACAGGGGCATTAGATACGCAGTATTTT
TRBV7-9	TRBJ2-1	NA	once	CASSLQGGASDEQFF	TGTGCCAGCAGCTTGCAGGGAGGCGCGAGTGATGAGCAGTTCTTC
TRBV5-1	TRBJ2-7	TRBD2	NA	CATKWTSGGYEQYF	TGCGCCACCAAATGGACTAGCGGGGGGTACGAGCAGTACTTC
TRBV5-1	TRBJ1-2	TRBD1	NA	CASSSQTGGGHLGYTF	TGCGCCAGCAGCTCCCAGACAGGGGGCGGACATCTTGGCTACACCTTC
TRBV7-9	TRBJ2-6	TRBD1	NA	CASSAPTGAGANVLTF	TGTGCCAGCAGCGCCCCGACAGGGGCTGGGGCCAACGTCCTGACTTTC
TRBV7-9	TRBJ2-2	NA	NA	CASSLLRGAPNTGELFF	TGTGCCAGCAGCTTACTCCGAGGGGCCCCAAACACCGGGGAGCTGTTTTTT
TRBV11-2	TRBJ2-1	TRBD2	NA	CASSPLAGAFGEQFF	TGTGCCAGCAGCCCTCTAGCGGGAGCTTTCGGTGAGCAGTTCTTC
TRBV6-6	TRBJ2-7	TRBD1	NA	CASSSLDRGDEQYF	TGTGCCAGCAGTTCCCTGGACAGGGGCGACGAGCAGTACTTC
TRBV28	TRBJ2-1	TRBD1	NA	CASSHRQGAPNEQFF	TGTGCCAGCAGTCACAGACAGGGGGCGCCCAATGAGCAGTTCTTC
TRBV5-6	TRBJ2-1	TRBD2	NA	CASIKRLAGVNEQFF	TGTGCCAGCATCAAGAGACTAGCGGGAGTCAATGAGCAGTTCTTC
TRBV29-1	TRBJ1-2	NA	NA	CSVEGDNYGYTF	TGCAGCGTTGAGGGGGATAACTATGGCTACACCTTC
TRBV25-1	TRBJ1-1	TRBD1	NA	CASSKVGTAKTEAFF	TGTGCCAGCAGTAAGGTCGGGACAGCTAAAACTGAAGCTTTCTTT
TRBV5-1	TRBJ1-2	NA	NA	CASSSGTAYYGYTF	TGCGCCAGCAGCTCCGGGACGGCTTACTATGGCTACACCTTC
TRBV14	TRBJ1-1	NA	NA	CASSPQGLGDGTEAFF	TGTGCCAGCAGCCCACAGGGATTGGGGGACGGGACTGAAGCTTTCTTT
TRBV27	TRBJ2-7	NA	NA	CASSNFTGTAAYEQYF	TGTGCCAGCAGTAACTTCACCGGGACGGCCGCCTACGAGCAGTACTTC
TRBV4-2	TRBJ2-2	TRBD1	NA	CASSQSGTVNTGELFF	TGTGCCAGCAGCCAGTCCGGGACAGTTAACACCGGGGAGCTGTTTTTT
TRBV29-1	TRBJ2-5	NA	NA	CSVVTGYEETQYF	TGCAGCGTTGTAACAGGGTATGAAGAGACCCAGTACTTC
TRBV2	TRBJ2-4	NA	NA	CASSPLEGRNIQYF	TGTGCCAGCAGTCCTCTTGAGGGGAGAAACATTCAGTACTTC
TRBV28	TRBJ1-5	NA	NA	CATSGTRNQPQHF	TGTGCCACGTCAGGGACCAGAAATCAGCCCCAGCATTTT
TRBV18	TRBJ1-2	NA	NA	CASSQPGNYGYTF	TGTGCCAGCTCCCAGCCTGGAAACTATGGCTACACCTTC
TRBV4-3	TRBJ2-1	NA	few	CASSQEVGVYNEQFF	TGCGCCAGCAGCCAAGAGGTAGGGGTCTACAATGAGCAGTTCTTC
TRBV27	TRBJ2-5	NA	NA	CASRLRETQYF	TGTGCCAGCAGGCTACGCGAGACCCAGTACTTC
TRBV27	TRBJ2-7	NA	NA	CASSLYGSYEQYF	TGTGCCAGCAGTTTATACGGCAGTTACGAGCAGTACTTC
TRBV4-1	TRBJ1-4	NA	NA	CASSPSPTNEKLFF	TGCGCCAGCAGCCCTTCCCCAACTAATGAAAAACTGTTTTTT
TRBV27	TRBJ1-5	NA	NA	CASSPILGGGQPQHF	TGTGCCAGCAGTCCTATATTAGGGGGGGGACAGCCCCAGCATTTT
TRBV29-1	TRBJ2-1	TRBD2	NA	CSVEPALAGTNEQFF	TGCAGCGTTGAACCTGCGCTAGCGGGTACCAATGAGCAGTTCTTC
TRBV10-3	TRBJ1-2	NA	NA	CAISESLMGYGYTF	TGTGCCATCAGTGAGTCGTTGATGGGCTATGGCTACACCTTC
TRBV7-8	TRBJ2-1	NA	NA	CASSLSGLPSYNEQFF	TGTGCCAGCAGCTTATCGGGGCTTCCGTCCTACAATGAGCAGTTCTTC
TRBV21-1	TRBJ2-7	NA	NA	CASSPRCGREDYEQYF	TGTGCCAGCAGCCCTAGGTGCGGGAGGGAGGACTACGAGCAGTACTTC
TRBV10-3	TRBJ2-7	NA	NA	CAISETGRPYEQYF	TGTGCCATCAGTGAAACGGGAAGACCCTACGAGCAGTACTTC
TRBV9	TRBJ1-1	TRBD1	NA	CASSVAGGDGTEAFF	TGTGCCAGCAGCGTGGCAGGGGGGGACGGCACTGAAGCTTTCTTT
TRBV5-6	TRBJ2-1	NA	once	CASSLGDAGYNEQFF	TGTGCCAGCAGCTTAGGGGATGCTGGATACAATGAGCAGTTCTTC
TRBV2	TRBJ1-2	TRBD1	NA	CASRTGLNGYTF	TGTGCCAGCAGGACAGGGTTGAATGGCTACACCTTC
TRBV6-1	TRBJ2-1	TRBD1	NA	CASSEGRGQGAVFDRYNEQFF	TGTGCCAGCAGTGAAGGAAGGGGACAGGGGGCAGTCTTCGACCGTTACAATGAGCAGTTCTTC
TRBV11-2	TRBJ2-3	NA	NA	CASSLDQLTTLADTQYF	TGTGCCAGCAGCTTAGATCAGCTAACGACGTTGGCAGATACGCAGTATTTT
TRBV28	TRBJ2-6	TRBD2	once	CASSTRDPTPGLANSGANVLTF	TGTGCCAGCAGTACCCGGGATCCAACACCGGGACTAGCCAACTCTGGGGCCAACGTCCTGACTTTC
TRBV11-1	TRBJ1-2	NA	NA	CASSVGWGSNYGYTF	TGTGCCAGCAGCGTAGGCTGGGGATCTAACTATGGCTACACCTTC
TRBV5-5	TRBJ2-7	NA	NA	CASSLHWAGSYEQYF	TGTGCCAGCAGCCTTCACTGGGCGGGAAGCTACGAGCAGTACTTC
TRBV5-4	TRBJ2-1	NA	NA	CASSSDSTYNEQFF	TGTGCCAGCAGCTCCGACAGTACTTACAATGAGCAGTTCTTC
TRBV4-2	TRBJ2-2	TRBD2	NA	CASSQVLAGPNTGELFF	TGTGCCAGCAGCCAAGTTCTAGCGGGACCAAACACCGGGGAGCTGTTTTTT
TRBV27	TRBJ2-6	NA	NA	CASSLLDGGANVLTF	TGTGCCAGCAGTTTATTAGATGGGGGGGCCAACGTCCTGACTTTC
TRBV7-9	TRBJ1-6	NA	NA	CASSLGSLHSPLHF	TGTGCCAGCAGCTTAGGAAGCCTTCATTCACCCCTCCACTTT
TRBV5-8	TRBJ2-3	TRBD1	NA	CASSLGTGGTDTQYF	TGTGCCAGCAGCTTGGGGACAGGAGGCACAGATACGCAGTATTTT
TRBV2	TRBJ1-1	TRBD1	NA	CAGTGDRGWTEAFF	TGTGCCGGAACCGGGGACAGGGGATGGACTGAAGCTTTCTTT